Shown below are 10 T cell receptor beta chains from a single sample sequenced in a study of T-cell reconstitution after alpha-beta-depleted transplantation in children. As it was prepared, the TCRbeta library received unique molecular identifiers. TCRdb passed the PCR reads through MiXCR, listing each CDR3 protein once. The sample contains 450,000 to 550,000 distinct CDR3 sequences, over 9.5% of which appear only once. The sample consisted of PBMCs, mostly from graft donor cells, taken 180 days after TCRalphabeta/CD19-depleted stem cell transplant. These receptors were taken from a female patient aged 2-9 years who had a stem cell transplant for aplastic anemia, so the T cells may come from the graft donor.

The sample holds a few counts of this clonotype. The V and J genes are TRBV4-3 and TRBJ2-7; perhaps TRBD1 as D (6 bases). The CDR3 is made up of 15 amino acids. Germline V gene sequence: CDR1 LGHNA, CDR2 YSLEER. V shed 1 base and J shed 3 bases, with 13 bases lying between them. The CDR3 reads CASSQGRTEVYEQYV. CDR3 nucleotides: TGCGCCAGCAGCCAAGGTAGGACAGAAGTCTACGAGCAGTACGTC.

CDR3 coding DNA: TGTGCCACCAGCTCCACTTCAGACAGGCAACGAGGCTACACCTTC. Translated, it gives CATSSTSDRQRGYTF. The chain is built from TRBV15 and TRBJ1-2; a weak D match, TRBD1 (6 bases). This CDR3 has 15 amino acids. Trimming removed 5 bases from V and 8 bases from J, with 21 bases in between. Germline V gene sequence: CDR1 LNHNV, CDR2 YYDKDF (reference sequence).

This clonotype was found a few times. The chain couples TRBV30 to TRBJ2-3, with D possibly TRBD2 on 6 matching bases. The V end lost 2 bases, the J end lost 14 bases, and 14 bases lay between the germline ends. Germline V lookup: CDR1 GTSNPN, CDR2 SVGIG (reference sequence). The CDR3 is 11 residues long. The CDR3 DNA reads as TGTGCCTGGAGTCCCTCGCGGGACCCGTATTTT. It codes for CAWSPSRDPYF.

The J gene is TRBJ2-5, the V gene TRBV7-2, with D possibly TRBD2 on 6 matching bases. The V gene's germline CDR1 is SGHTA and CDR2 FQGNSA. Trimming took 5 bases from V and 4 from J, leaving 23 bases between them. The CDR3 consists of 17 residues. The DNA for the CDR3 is TGTGCCAGCAGCGTAAGGCGCGGGACCCCCTGGAGAGAGACCCAGTACTTC. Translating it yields CASSVRRGTPWRETQYF.

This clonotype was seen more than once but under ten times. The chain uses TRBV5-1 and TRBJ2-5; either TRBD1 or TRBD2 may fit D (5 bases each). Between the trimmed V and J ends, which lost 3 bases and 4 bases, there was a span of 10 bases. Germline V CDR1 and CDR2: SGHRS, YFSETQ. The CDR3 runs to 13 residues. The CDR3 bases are TGCGCCAGCAGCTGGGACGTGGGAGAGACCCAGTACTTC. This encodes CASSWDVGETQYF.

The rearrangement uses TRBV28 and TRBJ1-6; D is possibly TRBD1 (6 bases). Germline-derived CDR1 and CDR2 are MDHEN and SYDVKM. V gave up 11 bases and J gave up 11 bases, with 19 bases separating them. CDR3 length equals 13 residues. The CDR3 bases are TGTGCCTCACAGGGCCAAGCCCGTCCACCCCTCCACTTT. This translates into CASQGQARPPLHF.

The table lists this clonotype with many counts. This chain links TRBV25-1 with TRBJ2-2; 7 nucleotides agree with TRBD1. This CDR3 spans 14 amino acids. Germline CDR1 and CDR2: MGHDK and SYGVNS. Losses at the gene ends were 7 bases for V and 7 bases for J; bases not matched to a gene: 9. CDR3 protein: CASMETGYFGELFF. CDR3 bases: TGTGCCAGCATGGAGACAGGGTACTTCGGGGAGCTGTTTTTT.

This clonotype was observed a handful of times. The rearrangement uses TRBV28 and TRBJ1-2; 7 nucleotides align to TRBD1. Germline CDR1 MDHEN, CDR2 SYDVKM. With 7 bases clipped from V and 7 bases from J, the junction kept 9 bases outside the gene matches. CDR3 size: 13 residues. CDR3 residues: CASIRQGSGGYTF. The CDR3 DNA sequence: TGTGCCAGCATCCGACAGGGCTCGGGTGGCTACACCTTC.

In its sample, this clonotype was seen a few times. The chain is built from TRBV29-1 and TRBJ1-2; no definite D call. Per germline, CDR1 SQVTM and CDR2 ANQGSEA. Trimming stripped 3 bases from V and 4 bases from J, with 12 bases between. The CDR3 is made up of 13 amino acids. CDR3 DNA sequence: TGCAGCGTTGACCCTGGCCGGGGCTATGGCTACACCTTC. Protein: CSVDPGRGYGYTF.

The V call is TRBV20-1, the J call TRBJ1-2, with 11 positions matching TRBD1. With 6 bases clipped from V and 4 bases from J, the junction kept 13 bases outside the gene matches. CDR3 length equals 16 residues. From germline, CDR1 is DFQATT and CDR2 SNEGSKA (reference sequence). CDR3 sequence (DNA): TGCAGTGCGACCGGGACAGGGGGTCTGACCCGCTATGGCTACACCTTC. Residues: CSATGTGGLTRYGYTF.